A selection of T cell receptor beta chains follows, all from one sample in a study of cytomegalovirus exposure and HLA in healthy donors. Assay: immunoSEQ multiplex PCR; the TCRdb copy retains only in-frame clones and omits some. The top ten clones hold 1.1% of a sample with approximately 120,000 clones, roughly 77% of them seen once. Sequencing was done on a sample of PBMCs. The receptors stem from a woman in her 30s in good health and CMV-seronegative. Both conserved end residues are trimmed from each CDR3. The order of the fields is V gene, CDR3 protein.

TRBV9 ASSPGGVDTQY
TRBV7-2 ASSLGPTGNSDST
TRBV30 AWRKSGGANTEAF
TRBV19 ASRAGQDYNEQF
TRBV7-9 ASSPTRNTEAF
TRBV5-1 ASSLVRAGWTGEDNEQF
TRBV2 ASSTRGLSNYGYT
TRBV15 ATSRDRVNYGYT
TRBV5-1 ASSLGWGGGTDLHYEQY
TRBV29-1 SVPPTGGMNTEAF
TRBV7-2 ASSLLVFTEAF
TRBV2 ARGGTATYEQY
TRBV14 ASSRRGAGSGETQY
TRBV19 ASSRDRAGTEAF
TRBV15 ATSRGRGMNTEAF